This T cell receptor beta chain was retrieved from a study of radiation and T cells in renal cell carcinoma. Described time point: baseline pretreatment blood. As to treatment: 15 Gy SBRT to primary tumor, nephrectomy 4 weeks later. The CDR3 spans 15 residues. With 2 bases removed from V and 2 bases from J, the gap between germline ends came to 12 bases. The germline CDR1 and CDR2 sequences are KGHSH and LQKENI. The protocol was immunoSEQ multiplex PCR, while the TCRdb copy is restricted to in-frame clones and leaves out a portion. This sample has 20,000 to 25,000 clones; around 80% occur once, and the top ten carry 40%.

The starting material was blood, obtained from a patient whose treatment included radiotherapy and nephrectomy. This TCR was recovered from a man in his sixties with renal cell carcinoma. The J gene is TRBJ1-2, the V gene TRBV18; weak D call: TRBD1 (5 bases). CDR3 residues: CASSPDRQLNYGYTF. The DNA of the CDR3 is TGTGCCAGCTCACCAGACAGACAGTTAAACTATGGCTACACCTTC.